The T cell receptor (beta chain) under discussion was sequenced for a study of T-cell memory formation after mild COVID-19. Findings and caveats of the study: Contracting clones, day 15 to 85, had balanced CD4/CD8, and later expanders favored CD4+.

5'RACE primed at constant segments yielded TCR alpha and TCR beta cDNA libraries bearing sample barcodes and UMIs. Via MiXCR, TCRdb re-called the 5' RACE reads, giving one row per CDR3 protein. The table has roughly 160,000 distinct CDR3 sequences, 11% seen once; the top ten hold about 3.5%. Deletions cut 7 bases from V and 5 bases from J, with 19 bases between. The CDR3 is 15 residues long. As regards this clonotype: The target antigen is unknown.

The genes are TRBV12-3 or TRBV12-4 and TRBJ2-3, with D tentatively TRBD1 or TRBD2 (7 bases each). The sample consisted of PBMCs or a T cell subset sorted from them (not recorded which). The source of this sequence is a man aged 18 to 29 who had mild COVID-19 (a few samples of this study predate the infection). Cell type and time point are not known. The CDR3 spells CASTPGGGIRDTQYF. The CDR3 nucleotides read TGTGCCAGCACCCCAGGGGGGGGGATTAGAGATACGCAGTATTTT.